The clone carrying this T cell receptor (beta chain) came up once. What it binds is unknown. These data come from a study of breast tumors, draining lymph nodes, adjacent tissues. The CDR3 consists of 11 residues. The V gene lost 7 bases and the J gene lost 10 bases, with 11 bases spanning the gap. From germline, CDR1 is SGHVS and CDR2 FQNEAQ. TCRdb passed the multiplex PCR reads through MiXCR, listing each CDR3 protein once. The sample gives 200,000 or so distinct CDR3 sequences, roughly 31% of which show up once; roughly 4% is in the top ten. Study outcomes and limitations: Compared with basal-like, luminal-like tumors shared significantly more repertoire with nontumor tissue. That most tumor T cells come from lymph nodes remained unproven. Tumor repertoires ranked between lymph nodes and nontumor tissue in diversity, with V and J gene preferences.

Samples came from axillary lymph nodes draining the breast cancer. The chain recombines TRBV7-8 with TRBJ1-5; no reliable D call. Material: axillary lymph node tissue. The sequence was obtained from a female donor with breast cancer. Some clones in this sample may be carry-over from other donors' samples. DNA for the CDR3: TGTGCCAGCAACTCGGGTGGCCCCCAGCATTTT. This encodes CASNSGGPQHF.